Listed here are 24 T cell receptor beta chains from one sample, sequenced in a study of graft-versus-host responses after intestinal transplantation. Method: immunoSEQ multiplex PCR; TCRdb's copy keeps in-frame clones and lacks some. The data show approximately 79,000 clones, with 80% to 85% seen just once and roughly 0.8% held by the top ten. Their specific antigens are unknown. This material consisted of unstimulated CD4+ T cells sorted from spleen or lymph node cells, taken before intestinal transplant. These receptor sequences come from a human donor who received an intestinal transplant.

The rearrangement links TRBV21-1 to TRBJ1-6; the table's D call, TRBD1, was not checked against the DNA. TRBV21-1 is noted as a pseudogene. The CDR3 is made up of 15 amino acids. CDR3 coding DNA: TGTGCCAGCAAGGGTTACCCAGGGGGCCATTCACCCCTCCACTTT. Encoded protein: CASKGYPGGHSPLHF.

The CDR3 DNA follows: TGTGCCAGCAGCCCTACGTCAGCGGGAGGGTCCGGGCAGTACTTC. It translates to CASSPTSAGGSGQYF. The gene calls are TRBV9 and TRBJ2-7, with TRBD2 matching 10 bases. Per germline, CDR1 SGDLS and CDR2 YYNGEE. V was clipped by 4 bases and J by 9 bases; unmatched bases: 13. The CDR3 sequence is 15 residues long.

The rearrangement links TRBV7-8 to TRBJ2-5; the match to TRBD2 covers 10 bases. The ends lost 6 bases at V and 2 bases at J; junction bases unmatched: 6. Per germline, CDR1 SGHVS and CDR2 FQNEAQ. This CDR3 comprises 15 residues. The CDR3 sequence: CASRPFSGRQETQYF. CDR3 in DNA: TGTGCCAGCAGACCTTTTAGCGGGAGGCAAGAGACCCAGTACTTC. Together with reference TRBV7-8 and TRBJ2-5, the CDR3 gives the full variable domain: GAGVSQSPRYKVAKRGQDVALRCDPISGHVSLFWYQQALGQGPEFLTYFQNEAQLDKSGLPSDRFFAERPEGSVSTLKIQRTQQEDSAVYLCASRPFSGRQETQYFGPGTRLLVL.

The rearrangement links TRBV27 to TRBJ2-2; D possibly corresponds to TRBD2 (5 bases). The V gene lost 3 bases and the J gene lost 4 bases, with 15 bases spanning the gap. The CDR3 has 16 residues. Germline loops: CDR1 MNHEY, CDR2 SMNVEV (reference sequence). CDR3 loop: CASSFRSAEGTGELFF. The DNA of the CDR3 is TGTGCCAGCAGTTTTCGGTCAGCCGAGGGCACCGGGGAGCTGTTTTTT.

The chain combines TRBV5-1 with TRBJ1-2; weak D call: TRBD1 (6 bases). This CDR3 comprises 12 residues. Trimming took 7 bases from V and 0 from J, leaving 7 bases between them. Germline V lookup: CDR1 SGHRS, CDR2 YFSETQ. CDR3 nucleotides: TGCGCCAGCGGACAGTCTAACTATGGCTACACCTTC. Its protein is CASGQSNYGYTF.

J is TRBJ2-3 and V is TRBV7-9; D uncertain. The V end was cut by 2 bases, the J end by 0 bases, with 18 bases between. CDR1 and CDR2 (germline): SEHNR, FQNEAQ (reference sequence). CDR3 length: 18 residues. CDR3: CASSLIYSLRSSTDTQYF. As DNA, the CDR3 is TGTGCCAGCAGCTTAATCTACAGCCTACGATCTAGCACAGATACGCAGTATTTT.

This chain connects TRBV6-1 to TRBJ1-2, with D tentatively TRBD1 (5 bases). CDR3 length: 12 amino acids. In germline, CDR1 is MNHNS, CDR2 SASEGT. The germline V and J ends were trimmed by 4 bases and 8 bases, with 11 bases remaining between them. The CDR3 DNA follows: TGTGCCAGCAGTGCTGGGGACTGGGGCTACACCTTC. It specifies CASSAGDWGYTF.

The chain couples TRBV10-3 to TRBJ2-7; possible D gene TRBD2, 7 bases. The CDR3 spans 12 residues. In germline, CDR1 is ENHRY, CDR2 SYGVKD. V shed 9 bases and J shed 2 bases, with 11 bases lying between them. The CDR3 spells CAIGGGAYEQYF. As DNA, the CDR3 is TGTGCCATAGGGGGAGGGGCCTACGAGCAGTACTTC.

V and J are TRBV18 and TRBJ2-5; possible D gene TRBD2, 6 bases. Germline CDR1 and CDR2: KGHSH and LQKENI. The V and J ends lost 4 bases and 1 base respectively, with 13 bases between them. The CDR3 sequence is 15 residues long. In DNA, the CDR3 is TGTGCCAGCTCACACGGGACTTCGGCCCAAGAGACCCAGTACTTC. Its translation: CASSHGTSAQETQYF.

The chain carries TRBV7-9 and TRBJ1-3; TRBD1 matches 10 bases. Germline lookup yields CDR1 SEHNR and CDR2 FQNEAQ (reference sequence). The CDR3 runs 15 residues. With V trimmed by 6 bases and J by 4 bases, 6 bases remained unmatched. This chain's CDR3 is CASSLGQGYGNTIYF. In DNA form, the CDR3 reads TGTGCCAGCAGTTTGGGACAGGGGTACGGAAACACCATATATTTT. Full variable domain (remainder filled in from reference TRBV7-9 and TRBJ1-3): DTGVSQNPRHKITKRGQNVTFRCDPISEHNRLYWYRQTLGQGPEFLTYFQNEAQLEKSRLLSDRFSAERPKGSFSTLEIQRTEQGDSAMYLCASSLGQGYGNTIYFGEGSWLTVV.

The V gene is TRBV19, the J gene TRBJ2-6; the D is unclear. Trimming took 3 bases from V and 12 from J, leaving 6 bases between them. The length of the CDR3 is 11 residues. From germline, CDR1 is LNHDA and CDR2 SQIVND (reference sequence). CDR3: CASSMWPVLTF. The CDR3 coding sequence is TGTGCCAGTAGTATGTGGCCCGTCCTGACTTTC.

The chain links TRBV5-1 to TRBJ1-3; possibly TRBD1 for D (5 bases). V lost 4 bases, J lost 0 bases, and 8 bases lay in between. CDR3 length equals 14 residues. Germline V CDR1 and CDR2: SGHRS, YFSETQ. In DNA, the CDR3 is TGCGCCAGCAGCGGGGGGAACTCTGGAAACACCATATATTTT. This codes for CASSGGNSGNTIYF.

The sample holds many counts of this clone. The chain joins TRBV6-1 to TRBJ2-3; 11 bases fit TRBD2. V was pared by 2 bases and J by 7 bases, with 11 bases of the junction left unmatched. The CDR3 has 17 residues. Germline V gene sequence: CDR1 MNHNS, CDR2 SASEGT. For the CDR3, the DNA is TGTGCCAGCAGTGAACCACGGCTAGCGGGGGGCAGGTATACGCAGTATTTT. As protein: CASSEPRLAGGRYTQYF.

The CDR3 DNA reads TGTGCCAGCGGGGGGACGGCGGTCTTCAATCAGCCCCAGCATTTT. This codes for CASGGTAVFNQPQHF. The rearrangement uses TRBV28 and TRBJ1-5; perhaps TRBD1 as D (5 bases). The CDR3 has 15 amino acids. The germline gives CDR1 MDHEN, CDR2 SYDVKM. V was trimmed by 8 bases and J by 3 bases, leaving 17 bases between them.

The chain combines TRBV18 with TRBJ1-3; D not certain. V gave up 5 bases and J gave up 0 bases, with 5 bases separating them. The CDR3 length is 13 residues. Germline assignment: CDR1 KGHSH and CDR2 LQKENI. The CDR3 reads CASSKLSGNTIYF. The CDR3 region has the DNA TGTGCCAGCTCAAAACTCTCTGGAAACACCATATATTTT.

The CDR3 here is CASSLDRVAYNEQFF. Written as DNA, the CDR3 is TGTGCCAGCAGCTTAGACAGGGTTGCCTACAATGAGCAGTTCTTC. V gene TRBV7-9 combines with J gene TRBJ2-1, with D possibly matching TRBD1 (6 bases). This CDR3 is 15 amino acids long. The V gene lost 1 base and the J gene lost 2 bases, with 9 bases spanning the gap. Per germline, CDR1 SEHNR and CDR2 FQNEAQ (reference sequence).

This clone was seen once. The V call is TRBV19, the J call TRBJ1-5, with D unresolved. The CDR3 extends over 14 amino acids. CDR1 and CDR2 (germline): LNHDA, SQIVND (reference sequence). Deletions cut 3 bases from V and 4 bases from J, with 10 bases between. The DNA of the CDR3 is TGTGCCAGTAGTATCTGGCGGATAAATCAGCCCCAGCATTTT. Amino acid sequence: CASSIWRINQPQHF.

V usage is TRBV5-1 and J usage is TRBJ1-1, with 7 bases aligning to TRBD1. CDR1 and CDR2 (germline): SGHRS, YFSETQ. V trimming: 2 bases; J trimming: 4 bases; junction bases outside the gene matches: 8. The CDR3 is 15 residues long. The CDR3 DNA follows: TGCGCCAGCAGCTTAACAGGGGTGTGGGGCACTGAAGCTTTCTTT. Its protein is CASSLTGVWGTEAFF.

V and J are TRBV4-1 and TRBJ2-1; D is possibly TRBD2 (6 bases). Per germline, CDR1 MGHRA and CDR2 YSYEKL. Trimming left V 8 bases short and J 10 bases short, with 18 bases between. The CDR3 sequence is 13 residues long. Here the CDR3 reads CASSGTGSLEQFF. The CDR3 nucleotides read TGCGCCAGCTCCGGGACTGGCAGTTTGGAGCAGTTCTTC.

The sample holds a few counts of this clone. V usage is TRBV6-1 and J usage is TRBJ2-7; 10 nucleotides match TRBD2. The CDR3 contains 15 residues. CDR1 and CDR2 from the germline V gene are MNHNS and SASEGT. V lost 5 bases and J lost 6; bases outside the gene matches: 10. CDR3 in DNA: TGTGCCAGCAGTCCTAAAGGAGCGGGAGGGCTCGAGCAGTACTTC. It codes for CASSPKGAGGLEQYF.

The V gene is TRBV5-1, the J gene TRBJ2-5; TRBD2 might be the D (6 bases). Between the trimmed V and J ends, which lost 0 bases and 5 bases, there was a span of 14 bases. The CDR3 sequence is 15 residues long. The V gene's germline CDR1 is SGHRS and CDR2 YFSETQ. In DNA, the CDR3 is TGCGCCAGCAGCTTGGGGTGGGCCGGAGGGGAGACCCAGTACTTC. The encoded protein is CASSLGWAGGETQYF.

This clone was observed a single time. The same CDR3 is also encoded by other DNA sequences in this sample. The chain carries TRBV20-1 and TRBJ2-5, with D perhaps TRBD2 (5 bases). CDR1 is DFQATT, CDR2 SNEGSKA, per germline (reference sequence). The CDR3 extends over 10 amino acids. The CDR3 bases are TGCAGCGTACTAGAAGAGACCCAGTACTTC. It is translated as CSVLEETQYF.

The chain carries TRBV15 and TRBJ2-5; no firm D call. The CDR3 loop spans 12 amino acids. Germline assignment: CDR1 LNHNV and CDR2 YYDKDF (reference sequence). V was shortened by 1 base and J by 5 bases, with 5 bases between the two germline ends. The CDR3 loop is CATSRGIETQYF. CDR3 nucleotide sequence: TGTGCCACCAGCAGAGGTATCGAGACCCAGTACTTC.

This CDR3 is CASSRALAFNTGELFF. CDR3 nucleotide sequence: TGCGCCAGCAGCAGGGCGCTAGCCTTTAACACCGGGGAGCTGTTTTTT. V gene TRBV5-1 combines with J gene TRBJ2-2; weak D call: TRBD2 (5 bases). The V gene's germline CDR1 is SGHRS and CDR2 YFSETQ. Trimming took off 4 bases at V and 2 bases at J, with 15 bases between the two ends. CDR3 length equals 16 residues.